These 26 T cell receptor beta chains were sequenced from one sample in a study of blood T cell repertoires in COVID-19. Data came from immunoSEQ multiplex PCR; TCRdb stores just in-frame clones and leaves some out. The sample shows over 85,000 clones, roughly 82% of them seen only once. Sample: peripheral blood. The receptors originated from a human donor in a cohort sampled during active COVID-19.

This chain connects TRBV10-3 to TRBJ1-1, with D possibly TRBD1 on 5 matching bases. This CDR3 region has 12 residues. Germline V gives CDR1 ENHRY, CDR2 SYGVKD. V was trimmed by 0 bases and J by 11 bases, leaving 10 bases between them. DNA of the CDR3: TGTGCCATCAGTGAGTCGGGGGGTCTTGCTTTCTTT. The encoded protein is CAISESGGLAFF.

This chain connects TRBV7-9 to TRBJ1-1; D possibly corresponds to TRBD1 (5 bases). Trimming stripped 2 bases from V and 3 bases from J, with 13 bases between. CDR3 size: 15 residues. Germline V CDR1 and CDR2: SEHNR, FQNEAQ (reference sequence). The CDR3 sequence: CASSLWRGVDTEAFF. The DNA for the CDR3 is TGTGCCAGCAGCTTATGGCGGGGGGTGGACACTGAAGCTTTCTTT.

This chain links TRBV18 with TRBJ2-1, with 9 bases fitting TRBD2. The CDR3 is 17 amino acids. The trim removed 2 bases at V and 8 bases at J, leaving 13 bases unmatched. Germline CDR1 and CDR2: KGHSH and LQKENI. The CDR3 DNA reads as TGTGCCAGCTCACCATATAAGGGACTAGCTCCGAGCGATGAGCAGTTCTTC. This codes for CASSPYKGLAPSDEQFF.

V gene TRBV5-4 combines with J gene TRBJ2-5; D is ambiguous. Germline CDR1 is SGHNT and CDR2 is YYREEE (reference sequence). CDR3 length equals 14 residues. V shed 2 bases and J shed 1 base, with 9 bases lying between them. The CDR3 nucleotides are TGTGCCAGCAGCTTAGGAGCTTCCCAAGAGACCCAGTACTTC. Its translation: CASSLGASQETQYF. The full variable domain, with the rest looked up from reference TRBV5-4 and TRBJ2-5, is ETGVTQSPTHLIKTRGQQVTLRCSSQSGHNTVSWYQQALGQGPQFIFQYYREEENGRGNFPPRFSGLQFPNYSSELNVNALELDDSALYLCASSLGASQETQYFGPGTRLLVL.

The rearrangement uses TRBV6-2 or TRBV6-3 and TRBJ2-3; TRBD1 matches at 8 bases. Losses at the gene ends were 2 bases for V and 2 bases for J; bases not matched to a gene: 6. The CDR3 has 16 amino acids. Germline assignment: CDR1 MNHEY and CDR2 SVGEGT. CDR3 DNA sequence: TGTGCCAGCAGTTACGGGATACAGGGGGACACAGATACGCAGTATTTT. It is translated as CASSYGIQGDTDTQYF.

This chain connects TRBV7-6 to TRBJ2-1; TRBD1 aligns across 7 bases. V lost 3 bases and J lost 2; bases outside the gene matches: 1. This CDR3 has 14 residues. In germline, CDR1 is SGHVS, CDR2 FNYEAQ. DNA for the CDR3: TGTGCCAGCAGCTTTACAGGGGCCTACAATGAGCAGTTCTTC. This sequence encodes CASSFTGAYNEQFF.

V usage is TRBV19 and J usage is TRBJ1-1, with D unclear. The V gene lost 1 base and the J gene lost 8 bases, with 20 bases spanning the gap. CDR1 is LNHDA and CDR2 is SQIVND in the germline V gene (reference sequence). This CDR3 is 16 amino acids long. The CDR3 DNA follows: TGTGCCAGTAGTATAGTCGGACGACAAGGGAGGTTCGAAGCTTTCTTT. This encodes CASSIVGRQGRFEAFF.

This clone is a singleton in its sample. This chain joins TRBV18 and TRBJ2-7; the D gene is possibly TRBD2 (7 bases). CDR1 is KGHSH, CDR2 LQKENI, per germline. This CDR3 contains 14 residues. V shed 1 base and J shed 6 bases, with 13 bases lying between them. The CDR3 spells CASSPLGGASEQYF. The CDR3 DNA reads TGTGCCAGCTCACCACTAGGGGGGGCCTCCGAGCAGTACTTC. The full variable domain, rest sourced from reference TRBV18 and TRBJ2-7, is NAGVMQNPRHLVRRRGQEARLRCSPMKGHSHVYWYRQLPEEGLKFMVYLQKENIIDESGMPKERFSAEFPKEGPSILRIQQVVRGDSAAYFCASSPLGGASEQYFGPGTRLTVT.

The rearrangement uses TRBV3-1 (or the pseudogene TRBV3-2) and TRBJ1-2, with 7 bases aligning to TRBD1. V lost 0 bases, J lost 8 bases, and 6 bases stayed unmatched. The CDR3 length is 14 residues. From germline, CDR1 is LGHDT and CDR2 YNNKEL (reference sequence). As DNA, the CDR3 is TGTGCCAGCAGCCAAGAACAGGGGTCTGGAGGCTACACCTTC. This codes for CASSQEQGSGGYTF.

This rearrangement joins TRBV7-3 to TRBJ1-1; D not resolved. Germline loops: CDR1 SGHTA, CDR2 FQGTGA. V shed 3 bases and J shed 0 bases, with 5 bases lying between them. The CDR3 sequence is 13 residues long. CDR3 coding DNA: TGTGCCAGCAGCTTCATGTTGAACACTGAAGCTTTCTTT. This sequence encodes CASSFMLNTEAFF.

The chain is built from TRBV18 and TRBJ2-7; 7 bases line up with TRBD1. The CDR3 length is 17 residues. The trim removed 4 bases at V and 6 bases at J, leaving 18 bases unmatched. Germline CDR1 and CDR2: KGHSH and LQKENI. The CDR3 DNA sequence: TGTGCCAGCTCACTCCGACTGACCGGGACAGCAACGGGCGAGCAGTACTTC. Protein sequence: CASSLRLTGTATGEQYF.

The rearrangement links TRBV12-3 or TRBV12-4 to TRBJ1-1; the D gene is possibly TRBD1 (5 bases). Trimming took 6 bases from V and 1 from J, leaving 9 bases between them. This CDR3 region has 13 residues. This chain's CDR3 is CASRGRGNTEAFF. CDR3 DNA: TGTGCCAGCAGGGGGCGGGGGAACACTGAAGCTTTCTTT.

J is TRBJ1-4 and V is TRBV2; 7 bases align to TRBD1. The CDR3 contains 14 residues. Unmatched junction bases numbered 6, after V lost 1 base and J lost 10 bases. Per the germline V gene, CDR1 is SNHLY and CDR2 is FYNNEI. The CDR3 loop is CASSEGQGVGKLFF. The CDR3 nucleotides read TGTGCCAGCAGTGAAGGACAGGGTGTCGGAAAACTGTTTTTT.

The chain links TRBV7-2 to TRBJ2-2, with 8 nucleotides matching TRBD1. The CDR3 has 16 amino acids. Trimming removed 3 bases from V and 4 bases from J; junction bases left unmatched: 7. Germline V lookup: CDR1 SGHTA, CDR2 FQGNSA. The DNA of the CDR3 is TGTGCCAGCAGCTTCGGGCAGGGGGCCCTCACCGGGGAGCTGTTTTTT. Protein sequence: CASSFGQGALTGELFF.

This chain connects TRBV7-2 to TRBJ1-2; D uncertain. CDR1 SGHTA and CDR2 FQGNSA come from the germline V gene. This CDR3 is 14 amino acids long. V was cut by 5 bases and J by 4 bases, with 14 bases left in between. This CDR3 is CASSVEPLSYGYTF. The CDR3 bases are TGTGCCAGCAGCGTTGAGCCGTTAAGCTATGGCTACACCTTC.

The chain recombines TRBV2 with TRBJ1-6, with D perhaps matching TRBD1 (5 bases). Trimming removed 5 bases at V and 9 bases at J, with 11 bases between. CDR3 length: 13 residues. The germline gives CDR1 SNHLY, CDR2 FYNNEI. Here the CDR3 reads CASSPRGTSPLHF. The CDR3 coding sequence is TGTGCCAGCAGTCCTCGGGGGACTTCACCCCTCCACTTT. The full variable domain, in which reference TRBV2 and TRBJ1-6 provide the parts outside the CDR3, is EPEVTQTPSHQVTQMGQEVILRCVPISNHLYFYWYRQILGQKVEFLVSFYNNEISEKSEIFDDQFSVERPDGSNFTLKIRSTKLEDSAMYFCASSPRGTSPLHFGNGTRLTVT.

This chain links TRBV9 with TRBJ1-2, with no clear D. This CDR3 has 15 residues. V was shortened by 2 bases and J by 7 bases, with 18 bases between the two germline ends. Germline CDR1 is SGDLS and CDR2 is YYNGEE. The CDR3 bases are TGTGCCAGCAGCGTCCAGCCGGGTACCACTACTGGCTACACCTTC. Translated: CASSVQPGTTTGYTF.

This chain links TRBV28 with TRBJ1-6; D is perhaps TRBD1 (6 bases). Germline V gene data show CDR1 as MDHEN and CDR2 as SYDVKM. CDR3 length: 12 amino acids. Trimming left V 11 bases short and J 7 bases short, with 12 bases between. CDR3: CAHAGANSPLHF. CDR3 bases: TGTGCCCACGCGGGGGCGAATTCACCCCTCCACTTT.

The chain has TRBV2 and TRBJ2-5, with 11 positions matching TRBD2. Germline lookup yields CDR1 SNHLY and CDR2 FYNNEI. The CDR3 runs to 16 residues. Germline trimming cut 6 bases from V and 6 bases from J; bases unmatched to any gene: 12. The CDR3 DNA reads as TGTGCCAGCAGGGCTTTGGTTAGCGGGGGGGCGCAGACCCAGTACTTC. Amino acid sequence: CASRALVSGGAQTQYF.

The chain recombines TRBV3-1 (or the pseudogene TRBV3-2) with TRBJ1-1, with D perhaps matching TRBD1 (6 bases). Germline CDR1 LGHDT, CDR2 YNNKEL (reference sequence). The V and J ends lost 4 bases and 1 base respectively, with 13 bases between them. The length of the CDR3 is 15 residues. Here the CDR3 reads CASSRVPDRNTEAFF. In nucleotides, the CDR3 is TGTGCCAGCAGCCGAGTACCGGACAGGAACACTGAAGCTTTCTTT.

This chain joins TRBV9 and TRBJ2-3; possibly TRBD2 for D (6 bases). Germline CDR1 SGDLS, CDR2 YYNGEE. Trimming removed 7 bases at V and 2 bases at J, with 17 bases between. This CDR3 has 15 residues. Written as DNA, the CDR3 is TGTGCCAGCCACTCCGGGACTTCCATCACAGATACGCAGTATTTT. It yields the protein CASHSGTSITDTQYF.

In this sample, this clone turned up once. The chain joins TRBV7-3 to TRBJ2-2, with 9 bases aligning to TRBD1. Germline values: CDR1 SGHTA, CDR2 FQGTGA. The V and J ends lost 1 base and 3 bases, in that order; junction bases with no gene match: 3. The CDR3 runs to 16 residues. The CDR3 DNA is TGTGCCAGCAGCTTAAGGGGACAGGGCGACACCGGGGAGCTGTTTTTT. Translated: CASSLRGQGDTGELFF.

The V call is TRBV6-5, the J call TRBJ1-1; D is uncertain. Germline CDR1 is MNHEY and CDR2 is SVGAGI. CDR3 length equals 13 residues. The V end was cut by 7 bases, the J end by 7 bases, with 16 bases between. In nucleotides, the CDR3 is TGTGCCAGCAAGAGGTTCAGAGCCTTTGAAGCTTTCTTT. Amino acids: CASKRFRAFEAFF.

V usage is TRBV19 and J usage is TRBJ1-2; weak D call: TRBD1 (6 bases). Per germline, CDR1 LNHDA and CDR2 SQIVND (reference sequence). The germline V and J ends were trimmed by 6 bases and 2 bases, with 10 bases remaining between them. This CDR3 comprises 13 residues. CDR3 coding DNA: TGTGCCAGTAGAGTCGACAGGAACTATGGCTACACCTTC. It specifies CASRVDRNYGYTF.

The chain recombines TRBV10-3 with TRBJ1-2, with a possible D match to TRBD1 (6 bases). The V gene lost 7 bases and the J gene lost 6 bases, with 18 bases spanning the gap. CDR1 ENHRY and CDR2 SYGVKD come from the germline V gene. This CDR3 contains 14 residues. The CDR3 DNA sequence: TGTGCCATCACCTCTGGACAGTCGGGGCATGGCTACACCTTC. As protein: CAITSGQSGHGYTF.

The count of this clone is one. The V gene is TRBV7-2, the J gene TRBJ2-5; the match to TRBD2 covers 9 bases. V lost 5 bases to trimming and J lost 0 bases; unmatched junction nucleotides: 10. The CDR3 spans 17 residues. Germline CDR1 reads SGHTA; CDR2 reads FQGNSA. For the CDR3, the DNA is TGTGCCAGCAGCCCCCGGGGGACTAGCCTAAACCAAGAGACCCAGTACTTC. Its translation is CASSPRGTSLNQETQYF. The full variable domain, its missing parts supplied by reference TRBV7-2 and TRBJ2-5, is GAGVSQSPSNKVTEKGKDVELRCDPISGHTALYWYRQSLGQGLEFLIYFQGNSAPDKSGLPSDRFSAERTGGSVSTLTIQRTQQEDSAVYLCASSPRGTSLNQETQYFGPGTRLLVL.